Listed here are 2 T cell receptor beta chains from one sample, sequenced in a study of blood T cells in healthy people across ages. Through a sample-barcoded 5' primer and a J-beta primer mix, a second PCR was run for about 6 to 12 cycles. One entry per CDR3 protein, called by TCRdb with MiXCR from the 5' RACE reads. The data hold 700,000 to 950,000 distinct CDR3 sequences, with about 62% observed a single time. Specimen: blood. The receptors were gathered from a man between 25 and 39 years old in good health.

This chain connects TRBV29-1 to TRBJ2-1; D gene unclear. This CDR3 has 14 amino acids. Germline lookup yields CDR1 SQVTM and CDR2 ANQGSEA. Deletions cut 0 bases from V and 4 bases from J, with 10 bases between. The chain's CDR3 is CSVEDWGSYNEQFF. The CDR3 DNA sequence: TGCAGCGTTGAAGATTGGGGTTCTTACAATGAGCAGTTCTTC.

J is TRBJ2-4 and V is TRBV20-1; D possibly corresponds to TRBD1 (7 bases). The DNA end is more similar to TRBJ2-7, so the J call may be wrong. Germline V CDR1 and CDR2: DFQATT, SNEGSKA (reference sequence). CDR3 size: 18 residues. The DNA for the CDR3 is TGCAGTGCTATCAGGGGGGCAGCGAGAAATTTGTTGGACTACGAGCAGTACTTC. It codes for CSAIRGAARNLLDYEQYF.